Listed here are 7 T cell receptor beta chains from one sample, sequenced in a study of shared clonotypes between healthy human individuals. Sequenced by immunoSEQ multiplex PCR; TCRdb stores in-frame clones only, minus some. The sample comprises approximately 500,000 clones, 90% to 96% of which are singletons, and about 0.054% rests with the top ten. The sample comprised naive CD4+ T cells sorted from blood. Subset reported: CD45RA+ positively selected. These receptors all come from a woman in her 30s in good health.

CDR3 nucleotides: TGTGCCAGCAGTTCCACGATCTCTGGGGCCAACGTCCTGACTTTC. Its translation: CASSSTISGANVLTF. The chain combines TRBV28 with TRBJ2-6; D is undetermined. V was trimmed by 4 bases and J by 0 bases, leaving 7 bases between them. Per germline, CDR1 MDHEN and CDR2 SYDVKM. The CDR3 has 15 residues.

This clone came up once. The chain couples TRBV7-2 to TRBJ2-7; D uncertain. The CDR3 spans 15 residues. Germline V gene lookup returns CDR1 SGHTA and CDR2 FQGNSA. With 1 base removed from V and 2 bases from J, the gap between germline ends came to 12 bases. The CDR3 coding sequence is TGTGCCAGCAGCTTAGATTCTAACCGAGCCTACGAGCAGTACTTC. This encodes CASSLDSNRAYEQYF.

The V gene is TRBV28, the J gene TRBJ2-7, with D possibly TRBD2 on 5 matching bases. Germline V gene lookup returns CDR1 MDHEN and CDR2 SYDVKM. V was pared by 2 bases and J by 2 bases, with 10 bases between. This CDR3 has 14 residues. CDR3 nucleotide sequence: TGTGCCAGCAGTTTAGCGGGCGGCACCTACGAGCAGTACTTC. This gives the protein CASSLAGGTYEQYF. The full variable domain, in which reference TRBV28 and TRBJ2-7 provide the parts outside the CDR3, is DVKVTQSSRYLVKRTGEKVFLECVQDMDHENMFWYRQDPGLGLRLIYFSYDVKMKEKGDIPEGYSVSREKKERFSLILESASTNQTSMYLCASSLAGGTYEQYFGPGTRLTVT.

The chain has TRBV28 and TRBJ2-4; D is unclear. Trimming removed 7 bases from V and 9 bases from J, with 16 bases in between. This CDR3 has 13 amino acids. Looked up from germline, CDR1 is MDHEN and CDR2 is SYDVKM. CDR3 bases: TGTGCCAGCACCCCTGGGGTGCCCGGCATTCAGTACTTC. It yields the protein CASTPGVPGIQYF.

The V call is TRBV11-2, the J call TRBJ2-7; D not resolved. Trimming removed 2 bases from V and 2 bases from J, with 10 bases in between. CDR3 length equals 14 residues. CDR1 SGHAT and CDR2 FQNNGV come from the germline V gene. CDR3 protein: CASSLWLKAYEQYF. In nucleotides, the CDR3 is TGTGCCAGCAGCTTATGGTTGAAAGCCTACGAGCAGTACTTC.

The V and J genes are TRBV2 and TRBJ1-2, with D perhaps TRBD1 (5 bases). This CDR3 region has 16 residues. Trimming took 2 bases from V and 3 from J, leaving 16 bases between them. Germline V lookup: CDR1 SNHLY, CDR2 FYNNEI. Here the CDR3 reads CASSEFGTQGDYGYTF. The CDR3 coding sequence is TGTGCCAGCAGTGAATTTGGGACCCAAGGGGACTATGGCTACACCTTC.

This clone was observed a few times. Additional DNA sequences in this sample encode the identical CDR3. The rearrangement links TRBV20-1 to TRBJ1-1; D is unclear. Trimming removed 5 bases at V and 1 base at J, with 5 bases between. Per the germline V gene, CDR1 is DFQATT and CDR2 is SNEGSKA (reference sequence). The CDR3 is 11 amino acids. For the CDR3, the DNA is TGCAGTGCTCGGGAGAACACTGAAGCTTTCTTT. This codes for CSARENTEAFF.